This T cell receptor (beta chain) emerged from a study of response to subunit inactivated influenza vaccine. TCRdb re-called the RT-PCR reads with MiXCR, one entry per CDR3 protein. The sample has about 610,000 distinct CDR3 sequences; 13% to 15% are singletons. Sequences were derived from PBMCs from blood, sampled 11 to 12 days after vaccination. This sequence originates from a man in his forties or fifties who received an inactivated influenza vaccine.

The CDR3 here is CASIGQGGLYGYTF. In DNA form, the CDR3 reads TGTGCCAGCATCGGACAGGGTGGTTTGTATGGCTACACCTTC. This chain uses TRBV6-2 or TRBV6-3 with TRBJ1-2; 8 bases fit TRBD1. The CDR3 sequence is 14 residues long. Per the germline V gene, CDR1 is MNHEY and CDR2 is SVGEGT. Trimming cost V 7 bases and J 5 bases; bases outside gene matches: 9.